This T cell receptor (beta chain) is drawn from a study of T cells expressing NK-cell markers. This CDR3 is 15 amino acids long. The germline V gene has CDR1 SGHVS and CDR2 FQNEAQ. TCRdb processed the 5' RACE reads again and assigns one entry to each CDR3 protein, with no DNA. Here the sample table reports about 440,000 distinct CDR3 sequences. The chain recombines TRBV7-8 with TRBJ1-4; TCRdb's D call, TRBD1, is unchecked because there is no DNA. This TCR derives from a woman aged 18-70 years in good health. The sample comprised blood T cells: a sorted CD56 or NKG2C T cell subset, CD4+ or CD8+ T cells, or bulk PBMC T cells (not recorded which). CDR3 residues: CASSWTGNYNEKLFF.